The rows below give T cell receptor beta chains drawn from one sample of a study of blood T cell repertoires in COVID-19. Sequencing was performed with immunoSEQ multiplex PCR; in TCRdb, only in-frame clones are kept and a portion is missing. The sample contains 40,000 to 60,000 clones, 84% of which appear only once. The sequenced material came from peripheral blood. The receptors here all came from a man between 50 and 59 years old with acute or convalescent COVID-19. The CDR3 runs from the conserved cysteine through the conserved F or W. Each record gives: D gene, J gene, V gene, clone size, CDR3 DNA, CDR3 protein. A D gene is named only where the DNA matches it firmly. Rows may omit the clone size; those that give it use once, few, many or a size class.

D gene: TRBD1
J gene: TRBJ1-6
V gene: TRBV18
clone size: few
CDR3 DNA: TGTGCCAGCTCACCAGCCGGGACAGGTAGCGGCGGGAATTCACCCCTCCACTTT
CDR3 protein: CASSPAGTGSGGNSPLHF

D gene: TRBD1
J gene: TRBJ2-7
V gene: TRBV9
clone size: -
CDR3 DNA: TGTGCCAGCAGCGAGAGGACAGGACTCGCCTACGAGCAGTACTTC
CDR3 protein: CASSERTGLAYEQYF

D gene: -
J gene: TRBJ1-2
V gene: TRBV4-1
clone size: -
CDR3 DNA: TGCGCCAGCAGCCCTCCTTCCGGGGGAGGCTACACCTTC
CDR3 protein: CASSPPSGGGYTF

D gene: TRBD2
J gene: TRBJ2-7
V gene: TRBV28
clone size: -
CDR3 DNA: TGTGCCAGCAGTCTATCCCGCTTCCGGACTAGATCAACCGGCTACGAGCAGTACTTC
CDR3 protein: CASSLSRFRTRSTGYEQYF

D gene: TRBD1
J gene: TRBJ1-2
V gene: TRBV2
clone size: -
CDR3 DNA: TGTGCCGTCCAGGGGGCTCAAGGGTGGCTACGGCCTGGAGACTATGGCTACACCTTC
CDR3 protein: CAVQGAQGWLRPGDYGYTF

D gene: TRBD1
J gene: TRBJ1-4
V gene: TRBV5-1
clone size: -
CDR3 DNA: TGCGCCAGCAGCCCACGGACAGGGGCAACTAGGGAACTGTTTTTT
CDR3 protein: CASSPRTGATRELFF

D gene: TRBD1
J gene: TRBJ1-2
V gene: TRBV28
clone size: -
CDR3 DNA: TGTGCCAGCAATGAACAGGGGGCGCACGCCTATGGCTACACCTTC
CDR3 protein: CASNEQGAHAYGYTF

D gene: TRBD1
J gene: TRBJ1-6
V gene: TRBV28
clone size: once
CDR3 DNA: TGTGCCAGCAGTTTAAAGACAGGGTTGGGTTCACCCCTCCACTTT
CDR3 protein: CASSLKTGLGSPLHF

D gene: -
J gene: TRBJ2-7
V gene: TRBV28
clone size: -
CDR3 DNA: TGTGCCAGCAGTACTCCGGGTCCAACCTACGAGCAGTACTTC
CDR3 protein: CASSTPGPTYEQYF

D gene: TRBD1
J gene: TRBJ1-1
V gene: TRBV29-1
clone size: -
CDR3 DNA: TGCAGCTCAGGGGGGGCAGGGGGCTATGACACTGAAGCTTTCTTT
CDR3 protein: CSSGGAGGYDTEAFF

D gene: -
J gene: TRBJ2-1
V gene: TRBV3-1/TRBV3-2
clone size: -
CDR3 DNA: TGTGCCAGCATCCCCGTCGGGCGGGCCCAGGAAAATGAGCAGTTCTTC
CDR3 protein: CASIPVGRAQENEQFF

D gene: TRBD2
J gene: TRBJ2-5
V gene: TRBV6-2/TRBV6-3
clone size: -
CDR3 DNA: TGTGCCAGCAGTTACGAAGGACTAGCGGGACGTGGCGAGACCCAGTACTTC
CDR3 protein: CASSYEGLAGRGETQYF

D gene: TRBD1
J gene: TRBJ2-1
V gene: TRBV7-9
clone size: few
CDR3 DNA: TGTGCCAGCAGTCATGACAGGGGCAACAATGAGCAGTTCTTC
CDR3 protein: CASSHDRGNNEQFF

D gene: -
J gene: TRBJ2-5
V gene: TRBV28
clone size: -
CDR3 DNA: TGTGCCAGCAGCCGGGGGTTGGGACAGCAAGAGACCCAGTACTTC
CDR3 protein: CASSRGLGQQETQYF

D gene: TRBD2
J gene: TRBJ2-1
V gene: TRBV7-9
clone size: -
CDR3 DNA: TGTGCCAGCAGTCGTACGGGTCGGACTAGCGGAGCCACCTACAATGAGCAGTTCTTC
CDR3 protein: CASSRTGRTSGATYNEQFF

D gene: -
J gene: TRBJ2-7
V gene: TRBV5-1
clone size: -
CDR3 DNA: TGCGCCAGCAGCCTATGCTCGGGGACTCCCTACGAGCAGTACTTC
CDR3 protein: CASSLCSGTPYEQYF

D gene: -
J gene: TRBJ2-7
V gene: TRBV27
clone size: once
CDR3 DNA: TGTGCCAGCACCCCAGACCCGGGACTGCCTGGATACGAGCAGTACTTC
CDR3 protein: CASTPDPGLPGYEQYF

D gene: TRBD1
J gene: TRBJ1-1
V gene: TRBV24-1
clone size: -
CDR3 DNA: TGTGCCACCAGTGACTGGACAGGCGCTGAAGCTTTCTTT
CDR3 protein: CATSDWTGAEAFF

D gene: TRBD1
J gene: TRBJ2-7
V gene: TRBV28
clone size: -
CDR3 DNA: TGTGCCAGCACCCTACAGGGGGCGCAAACCTACGAGCAGTACTTC
CDR3 protein: CASTLQGAQTYEQYF

D gene: -
J gene: TRBJ1-3
V gene: TRBV2
clone size: once
CDR3 DNA: TGTGCCAGCAGTGCGACTGTTGGAAACACCATATATTTT
CDR3 protein: CASSATVGNTIYF

D gene: -
J gene: TRBJ1-6
V gene: TRBV27
clone size: -
CDR3 DNA: TGTGCCAGCAGTTCCAGCAGGGAACTTAATTCACCCCTCCACTTT
CDR3 protein: CASSSSRELNSPLHF

D gene: -
J gene: TRBJ2-1
V gene: TRBV6-6
clone size: -
CDR3 DNA: TGTGCCAGCAGGATGGGTGGAGAGGATGAGCAGTTCTTC
CDR3 protein: CASRMGGEDEQFF

D gene: -
J gene: TRBJ2-5
V gene: TRBV18
clone size: -
CDR3 DNA: TGTGCCAGCACAAGACTGGACCAAGAGACCCAGTACTTC
CDR3 protein: CASTRLDQETQYF

D gene: TRBD1
J gene: TRBJ1-1
V gene: TRBV29-1
clone size: -
CDR3 DNA: TGCAGCGTCACAGGACAGGGGGAAGCTGAAGCTTTCTTT
CDR3 protein: CSVTGQGEAEAFF

D gene: -
J gene: TRBJ2-1
V gene: TRBV24-1
clone size: -
CDR3 DNA: TGTGCCACCAGTGATTCAGCGGGCATTACCTACAATGAGCAGTTCTTC
CDR3 protein: CATSDSAGITYNEQFF

D gene: -
J gene: TRBJ1-2
V gene: TRBV19
clone size: -
CDR3 DNA: TGTGCCAGTTCCTTTAGGGTCCGGGAGTTGTCCGGCTACACCTTC
CDR3 protein: CASSFRVRELSGYTF

D gene: -
J gene: TRBJ2-2
V gene: TRBV11-3
clone size: -
CDR3 DNA: TGTGCCAGCAGCTTAGATCCCCAGGCCGGGGAGCTGTTTTTT
CDR3 protein: CASSLDPQAGELFF

D gene: -
J gene: TRBJ2-7
V gene: TRBV24-1
clone size: -
CDR3 DNA: TGTGCCACCAGTGATCACCGCCGGGGTAACTACGAGCAGTACTTC
CDR3 protein: CATSDHRRGNYEQYF

D gene: -
J gene: TRBJ2-2
V gene: TRBV11-2
clone size: -
CDR3 DNA: TGTGCCTCCCAGATAGACTTGAACACCGGGGAGCTGTTTTTT
CDR3 protein: CASQIDLNTGELFF

D gene: -
J gene: TRBJ1-2
V gene: TRBV24-1
clone size: -
CDR3 DNA: TGTGCCACCAGTGACCCCACCTATAACTATGGCTACACCTTC
CDR3 protein: CATSDPTYNYGYTF

D gene: -
J gene: TRBJ1-5
V gene: TRBV2
clone size: -
CDR3 DNA: TGTGCCAGCAGTGAGGGGCGCTACGGTCAGCCCCAGCATTTT
CDR3 protein: CASSEGRYGQPQHF

D gene: TRBD1
J gene: TRBJ1-5
V gene: TRBV28
clone size: -
CDR3 DNA: TGTGCCAGCAGTTCCAGGGGGCTGGGAAGGGGGCAGCCCCAGCATTTT
CDR3 protein: CASSSRGLGRGQPQHF

D gene: TRBD1
J gene: TRBJ1-5
V gene: TRBV19
clone size: few
CDR3 DNA: TGTGCCAGTAGTGTGACAGGGGGCGATCAGCCCCAGCATTTT
CDR3 protein: CASSVTGGDQPQHF

D gene: -
J gene: TRBJ1-2
V gene: TRBV7-6
clone size: -
CDR3 DNA: TGTGCCAGCAGCTTAGATAAGCAGCAGGGGCTCTCTGGCTACACCTTC
CDR3 protein: CASSLDKQQGLSGYTF

D gene: -
J gene: TRBJ1-5
V gene: TRBV19
clone size: -
CDR3 DNA: TGTGCCAGTAGTATGAAGCAGGCTCAGCCCCAGCATTTT
CDR3 protein: CASSMKQAQPQHF

D gene: -
J gene: TRBJ1-6
V gene: TRBV18
clone size: -
CDR3 DNA: TGTGCCAGCTCACCAGACTTTTCGTATTCACCCCTCCACTTT
CDR3 protein: CASSPDFSYSPLHF

D gene: -
J gene: TRBJ2-1
V gene: TRBV7-7
clone size: -
CDR3 DNA: TGTGCCAGCAGCTTAGTCTTAGGGGGTGAGCAGTTCTTC
CDR3 protein: CASSLVLGGEQFF